Sequencing of this T cell receptor (beta chain) was carried out in a study of OX40 agonist ivuxolimab in advanced cancers. Study-wide background: Patients enrolled in dose escalation were diagnosed with hepatocellular carcinoma, melanoma, renal cell or head and neck cancer.

Trimming took 10 bases from V and 5 from J, leaving 14 bases between them. CDR3 size: 12 residues. Germline CDR1 reads KGHSH; CDR2 reads LQKENI. Patients were ineligible given autoimmune disease history or systemic immunosuppression. The protocol was immunoSEQ multiplex PCR, while the TCRdb copy is restricted to in-frame clones and leaves out a portion. This sample has about 48,000 clones, with over 90% found just once. The chain links TRBV18 to TRBJ1-1; D may be TRBD1 (5 bases). Sequencing was performed on CD4+ or CD8+ T cells sorted from blood, taken in a trial of the OX40 agonist ivuxolimab. The sequence derives from an adult with an advanced solid tumor such as melanoma, head and neck, liver or kidney cancer. The DNA for the CDR3 is TGTGCCACCGCACTGGGGCCAACTGAAGCTTTCTTT. It yields the protein CATALGPTEAFF.